The 21 T cell receptor beta chains below were found in one sample sequenced in a study of blood T cell repertoires in COVID-19. Using immunoSEQ multiplex PCR, the repertoire was profiled, and TCRdb retains in-frame clones only, with some absent. The sample yields approximately 150,000 clones, 84% seen once. Sequencing input: PBMCs or T cells enriched from blood (not recorded which). These TCRs come from a woman aged 45-59 years with acute COVID-19.

The gene calls are TRBV5-1 and TRBJ2-1; D gene unclear. Trimming took 4 bases from V and 6 from J, leaving 17 bases between them. Germline values: CDR1 SGHRS, CDR2 YFSETQ. The CDR3 has 15 residues. The CDR3 reads CASSPSLFAGNEQFF. For the CDR3, the DNA is TGCGCCAGCAGCCCGAGTCTGTTTGCTGGCAATGAGCAGTTCTTC.

The CDR3 protein is CASRDGQVRDSPLHF. In DNA, the CDR3 is TGTGCCAGTCGTGACGGACAGGTCCGGGATTCACCCCTCCACTTT. This chain joins TRBV2 and TRBJ1-6, with 7 bases aligning to TRBD1. Germline CDR1 SNHLY, CDR2 FYNNEI. There are 15 residues in the CDR3. J lost 8 bases, V lost 9 bases, and 13 bases had no gene match.

The V and J genes are TRBV4-1 and TRBJ2-7; possible D gene TRBD2, 5 bases. V was shortened by 0 bases and J by 0 bases, with 12 bases between the two germline ends. The CDR3 sequence is 16 residues long. In germline, CDR1 is MGHRA, CDR2 YSYEKL. The CDR3 here is CASSQDWVGASYEQYF. The CDR3 region has the DNA TGCGCCAGCAGCCAAGATTGGGTGGGAGCCTCCTACGAGCAGTACTTC.

The CDR3 DNA follows: TGTGCCAGCAGCCGCCCCGGACAGGGGACTGAAGCTTTCTTT. Translated: CASSRPGQGTEAFF. The V call is TRBV13, the J call TRBJ1-1, with 9 bases lining up with TRBD1. Germline V gives CDR1 PRHDT, CDR2 FYEKMQ (reference sequence). J was trimmed by 5 bases and V by 5 bases; bases with no gene match: 6. The CDR3 contains 14 residues. Full variable domain (missing parts from reference TRBV13 and TRBJ1-1): AAGVIQSPRHLIKEKRETATLKCYPIPRHDTVYWYQQGPGQDPQFLISFYEKMQSDKGSIPDRFSAQQFSDYHSELNMSSLELGDSALYFCASSRPGQGTEAFFGQGTRLTVV.

The gene calls are TRBV2 and TRBJ2-7; no clear D gene. The CDR3 length is 14 residues. Trimming left V 1 base short and J 0 bases short, with 7 bases between. Per germline, CDR1 SNHLY and CDR2 FYNNEI. The CDR3 DNA sequence: TGTGCCAGCAGTGAAGACTTTAGCTCCTACGAGCAGTACTTC. Its protein is CASSEDFSSYEQYF.

In this sample, this clone turned up a few times. The chain recombines TRBV9 with TRBJ1-2; D call uncertain. The V gene's germline CDR1 is SGDLS and CDR2 YYNGEE. The length of the CDR3 is 11 residues. Trimming took 3 bases from V and 4 from J, leaving 4 bases between them. This CDR3 reads CASSGLYGYTF. The CDR3 nucleotides are TGTGCCAGCAGCGGGCTCTATGGCTACACCTTC.

The V gene is TRBV2, the J gene TRBJ1-1; no definite D call. The CDR3 runs 12 residues. Germline values: CDR1 SNHLY, CDR2 FYNNEI. Trimming pared 6 bases from V and 0 bases from J, leaving 5 bases between. CDR3 nucleotide sequence: TGTGCCAGCAGCTTCCTGAACACTGAAGCTTTCTTT. Protein: CASSFLNTEAFF.

The chain couples TRBV5-1 to TRBJ2-1, with D maybe TRBD2 (7 bases). Germline CDR1 is SGHRS and CDR2 is YFSETQ. The CDR3 is 13 residues long. The V end lost 2 bases, the J end lost 6 bases, and 9 bases lay between the germline ends. The CDR3 sequence: CASSFGGPNEQFF. In nucleotides, the CDR3 is TGCGCCAGCAGCTTCGGGGGGCCCAATGAGCAGTTCTTC.

A note on this clone: Other nucleotide sequences in the sample specify the same CDR3. The V and J genes are TRBV28 and TRBJ1-2, with 8 nucleotides matching TRBD1. J gave up 0 bases and V 2 bases, and 2 bases lay outside the gene matches. Per the germline V gene, CDR1 is MDHEN and CDR2 is SYDVKM. CDR3 length: 15 residues. CDR3 protein: CASSLGQGANYGYTF. CDR3 sequence (DNA): TGTGCCAGCAGTTTAGGACAGGGAGCTAACTATGGCTACACCTTC.

The rearrangement uses TRBV7-3 and TRBJ2-7, with TRBD1 matching 10 bases. V shed 4 bases, J shed 4 bases, and the junction held 7 bases outside the gene matches. The length of the CDR3 is 15 residues. Germline V gene lookup returns CDR1 SGHTA and CDR2 FQGTGA. The CDR3 spells CASSSGQGDVYEQYF. CDR3 DNA: TGTGCCAGCAGCTCAGGACAGGGGGATGTTTACGAGCAGTACTTC.

The rearrangement joins TRBV11-2 to TRBJ1-1; D gene ambiguous. CDR1 SGHAT and CDR2 FQNNGV come from the germline V gene. Trimming took 4 bases from V and 11 from J, leaving 20 bases between them. The CDR3 has 14 amino acids. The CDR3 coding sequence is TGTGCCAGCAGCTCCCAACGGTCCAGCCGCGGTGCTTTCTTT. Its protein is CASSSQRSSRGAFF.

The CDR3 sequence is CASSFGSGRYNEQFF. CDR3 DNA: TGTGCCAGCAGCTTCGGTAGCGGGAGATACAATGAGCAGTTCTTC. V gene TRBV7-3 combines with J gene TRBJ2-1; 9 positions agree with TRBD2. The CDR3 totals 15 residues. Germline values: CDR1 SGHTA, CDR2 FQGTGA. V lost 3 bases, J lost 4 bases, and 4 bases stayed unmatched.

CDR3 DNA: TGTGCCAGCAGTGTATCGGGGATCAGCTCCTACAATGAGCAGTTCTTC. This sequence encodes CASSVSGISSYNEQFF. The J gene is TRBJ2-1, the V gene TRBV6-1; a possible D gene is TRBD2 (5 bases). Trimming took 4 bases from V and 0 from J, leaving 13 bases between them. Germline loops: CDR1 MNHNS, CDR2 SASEGT. The CDR3 runs 16 residues.

This chain joins TRBV9 and TRBJ1-1; the D gene is possibly TRBD1 (5 bases). Between the trimmed V and J ends, which lost 1 base and 4 bases, there was a span of 11 bases. Looked up from germline, CDR1 is SGDLS and CDR2 is YYNGEE. CDR3 length: 14 residues. In DNA, the CDR3 is TGTGCCAGCAGCGTAAGGGGAACGATCACTGAAGCTTTCTTT. The encoded protein is CASSVRGTITEAFF. Combining the CDR3 with reference TRBV9 and TRBJ1-1 gives the whole variable domain DSGVTQTPKHLITATGQRVTLRCSPRSGDLSVYWYQQSLDQGLQFLIQYYNGEERAKGNILERFSAQQFPDLHSELNLSSLELGDSALYFCASSVRGTITEAFFGQGTRLTVV.

This clone occurred a few times. J is TRBJ1-5 and V is TRBV20-1; no reliable D call. Germline lookup yields CDR1 DFQATT and CDR2 SNEGSKA (reference sequence). V lost 3 bases to trimming and J lost 5 bases, with 17 bases between them. The CDR3 consists of 15 residues. The CDR3 loop reads CSASNEGRMDQPQHF. The CDR3 DNA is TGCAGTGCTAGTAATGAGGGTCGGATGGATCAGCCCCAGCATTTT.

Here the CDR3 DNA reads TGCGCCAGCAGCTTGGGCCCTAGCGGGATTACAGATACGCAGTATTTT. Its translation is CASSLGPSGITDTQYF. This chain connects TRBV5-1 to TRBJ2-3, with TRBD2 matching 9 bases. V was clipped by 0 bases and J by 3 bases; unmatched bases: 5. The CDR3 runs to 16 residues. CDR1 and CDR2 from the germline V gene are SGHRS and YFSETQ.

The V call is TRBV9, the J call TRBJ2-1; 10 bases match TRBD2. Per germline, CDR1 SGDLS and CDR2 YYNGEE. The CDR3 extends over 16 amino acids. V lost 0 bases, J lost 7 bases, and 7 bases stayed unmatched. Written as DNA, the CDR3 is TGTGCCAGCAGCGTAGGTGGTAGCGGGAGGCAAAATGAGCAGTTCTTC. It specifies CASSVGGSGRQNEQFF.

V usage is TRBV9 and J usage is TRBJ2-5; 9 bases align to TRBD1. V gave up 4 bases and J gave up 7 bases; unmatched junction bases: 8. Germline V gene sequence: CDR1 SGDLS, CDR2 YYNGEE. This CDR3 has 14 amino acids. The CDR3 nucleotides are TGTGCCAGCAGCCTCGACAGGGGGGGCGGGACCCAGTACTTC. It translates to CASSLDRGGGTQYF.

The CDR3 is CAISSSTGQGSSDEQFF. CDR3 DNA: TGTGCCATCAGTTCCTCGACGGGACAGGGCTCCTCGGATGAGCAGTTCTTC. J is TRBJ2-1 and V is TRBV10-3, with 9 positions matching TRBD1. The CDR3 covers 17 residues. Trimming took 5 bases from V and 8 from J; bases not matched to a gene: 16. Germline CDR1 is ENHRY and CDR2 is SYGVKD.

The rearrangement uses TRBV9 and TRBJ1-2, with TRBD1 identical over 10 bases. Trimming cost V 4 bases and J 4 bases; bases outside gene matches: 4. The CDR3 has 14 residues. Germline V gene data show CDR1 as SGDLS and CDR2 as YYNGEE. CDR3 sequence: CASSMGTGVYGYTF. CDR3 bases: TGTGCCAGCAGCATGGGGACAGGGGTCTATGGCTACACCTTC.

V and J are TRBV21-1 and TRBJ2-7; no DNA check was done on the table's D call, TRBD1. TRBV21-1 is a listed pseudogene. CDR3 length: 15 residues. The CDR3 spells CASSKGRGLTYEQYF. CDR3 nucleotides: TGTGCCAGCAGCAAAGGTAGGGGCCTCACCTACGAGCAGTACTTC.